These 32 T cell receptor beta chains were sequenced from one sample in a study of blood T cells in healthy people across ages (dated by TCRdb to 2014 to 2015). The library was prepared using 5' RACE. The sequencer listed for this sample is Illumina HiSeq 2500. A second roughly 7 to 12 cycle PCR used a sample-barcoded 5' primer and a J-beta primer mix. TCRdb reprocessing: public reads trimmed at Q25 with fastp, clones called with MiXCR, in-frame beta chains kept. Entries that share a CDR3 protein sequence are merged under the most common genes and DNA. This sample is represented by around 820,000 distinct CDR3 sequences; roughly 25% of them were singletons. The top ten clonotypes cover under 4.5% of the sample. This same sample was also part of a study on T cells of mothers and their children.

Sequencing was carried out using blood. The origin of the receptors is a boy between 10 and 17 years old in good health.

This chain's CDR3 is CASRYGQGPKGAFF. DNA of the CDR3: TGTGCCAGCAGATACGGACAGGGTCCGAAGGGGGCTTTCTTT. The V call is TRBV28, the J call TRBJ1-1; 8 positions match TRBD1. The CDR3 extends over 14 amino acids. The germline gives CDR1 MDHEN, CDR2 SYDVKM. V was clipped by 6 bases and J by 11 bases; unmatched bases: 14.

A few counts support this clonotype. The J gene is TRBJ2-1, the V gene TRBV5-4, with TRBD2 matching 9 bases. The J segment lost 5 bases and the V segment lost 6 bases, leaving 15 bases of the junction unmatched. Germline CDR1 reads SGHNT; CDR2 reads YYREEE (reference sequence). The CDR3 contains 17 residues. The CDR3 here is CASTQGRAGGVNNEQFF. As DNA, the CDR3 is TGTGCCAGCACCCAGGGAAGAGCGGGGGGCGTCAACAATGAGCAGTTCTTC.

V usage is TRBV7-9 and J usage is TRBJ1-4; D is uncertain. Trimming stripped 0 bases from V and 2 bases from J, with 10 bases between. The CDR3 consists of 16 residues. From germline, CDR1 is SEHNR and CDR2 FQNEAQ (reference sequence). In nucleotides, the CDR3 is TGTGCCAGCAGCTTAGCACGAGGTGGCACTAATGAAAAACTGTTTTTT. Translated: CASSLARGGTNEKLFF.

A few counts support this clonotype. The chain uses TRBV20-1 and TRBJ2-4; 8 bases fit TRBD2. V shed 0 bases, J shed 6 bases, and the junction held 1 base outside the gene matches. Germline values: CDR1 DFQATT, CDR2 SNEGSKA (reference sequence). The CDR3 has 13 residues. The chain's CDR3 is CSARDGGGNIQYF. DNA of the CDR3: TGCAGTGCTAGAGACGGGGGGGGAAACATTCAGTACTTC.

The table lists this clonotype with a few counts. This rearrangement joins TRBV20-1 to TRBJ2-3; no reliable D call. Germline V gene sequence: CDR1 DFQATT, CDR2 SNEGSKA (reference sequence). The CDR3 runs to 12 residues. The CDR3 protein is CSATLGGDTQYF. The CDR3 coding sequence is TGCAGCGCCACCTTAGGTGGAGATACGCAGTATTTT.

J is TRBJ2-5 and V is TRBV29-1, with a tentative D call TRBD2 (5 bases). From germline, CDR1 is SQVTM and CDR2 ANQGSEA. V lost 4 bases and J 2 bases, leaving 8 bases between the germline ends. This CDR3 region has 12 residues. CDR3 sequence reads: CSVVRTQETQYF. As DNA, the CDR3 is TGCAGCGTTGTGAGGACTCAAGAGACCCAGTACTTC.

V and J are TRBV27 and TRBJ2-7; no clear D. Trimming stripped 5 bases from V and 0 bases from J, with 11 bases between. This CDR3 is built from 14 residues. Germline V gene data show CDR1 as MNHEY and CDR2 as SMNVEV (reference sequence). The CDR3 reads CASSPGVTSYEQYF. In DNA, the CDR3 is TGTGCCAGCAGTCCGGGCGTTACCTCCTACGAGCAGTACTTC.

J is TRBJ2-7 and V is TRBV7-3; unclear D gene. V was clipped by 5 bases and J by 2 bases, with 13 bases between them. CDR1 and CDR2 (germline): SGHTA, FQGTGA. The CDR3 is 14 residues long. The CDR3 nucleotides are TGTGCCAGCAGCCTACAGCCTACGACCTACGAGCAGTACTTC. Translated: CASSLQPTTYEQYF.

The rearrangement uses TRBV2 and TRBJ2-5; D is tentatively TRBD1 or TRBD2 (6 bases each). Trimming took 8 bases from V and 5 from J, leaving 18 bases between them. The CDR3 is made up of 14 amino acids. Germline CDR1 and CDR2: SNHLY and FYNNEI. The CDR3 coding sequence is TGTGCCAGCGATTACACAGGGAGGCAGGAGACCCAGTACTTC. Protein sequence: CASDYTGRQETQYF.

V gene TRBV7-2 combines with J gene TRBJ2-5; 7 bases are shared with TRBD2. The end of the DNA is better explained by TRBJ2-7, so the J call may be wrong. Germline lookup yields CDR1 SGHTA and CDR2 FQGNSA. The CDR3 loop spans 16 amino acids. CDR3 nucleotide sequence: TGTGCCAGCAGCTTAGCGGGGGGGACGGCCTCCTACGAGCAGTACTTC. Its protein product is CASSLAGGTASYEQYF.

This clonotype has a handful of counts. The chain is built from TRBV6-2 or TRBV6-3 and TRBJ2-3; possible D gene TRBD1, 6 bases. This CDR3 has 14 residues. The germline V gene encodes CDR1 MNHEY and CDR2 SVGEGT. V lost 2 bases to trimming and J lost 1 base, with 7 bases between them. The CDR3 coding sequence is TGTGCCAGCAGTTACGCAGGGGGCACAGATACGCAGTATTTT. Encoded protein: CASSYAGGTDTQYF.

This clonotype was found a few times. This chain connects TRBV20-1 to TRBJ2-1; possible D gene TRBD1, 5 bases. Germline lookup yields CDR1 DFQATT and CDR2 SNEGSKA (reference sequence). The CDR3 has 14 amino acids. The V end lost 1 base, the J end lost 2 bases, and 9 bases lay between the germline ends. The CDR3 DNA sequence: TGCAGTGCTAGAGGTGACAGCGCCTACAATGAGCAGTTCTTC. Amino acid sequence: CSARGDSAYNEQFF.

This rearrangement joins TRBV29-1 to TRBJ2-5, with no clear D. V was trimmed by 4 bases and J by 5 bases, leaving 14 bases between them. The CDR3 length is 13 residues. Per germline, CDR1 SQVTM and CDR2 ANQGSEA. The CDR3, as DNA: TGCAGCGTTGCAGCCCTTTTGGGGGAGACCCAGTACTTC. Its translation is CSVAALLGETQYF.

This chain uses TRBV4-3 with TRBJ1-2; D gene unclear. The CDR3 runs 15 residues. V was clipped by 4 bases and J by 7 bases, with 19 bases between them. CDR1 and CDR2 (germline): LGHNA, YSLEER. CDR3: CASSLDGGHFFGYTF. CDR3 nucleotide sequence: TGCGCCAGCAGCCTCGACGGTGGGCACTTCTTTGGCTACACCTTC.

Of note for this clonotype: The final CDR3 position lacks the conserved phenylalanine or tryptophan, pointing to a likely read error. It is unclear where the CDR3 begins or ends on the DNA, so no DNA is shown, and the CDR3 is as TCRdb lists it. This rearrangement joins TRBV6-2 or TRBV6-3 to TRBJ2-5; the D segment call TRBD1 is taken from the table without a DNA check. Germline V gives CDR1 MNHEY, CDR2 SVGEGT. Ends included, the CDR3 has 9 residues. This chain's CDR3 is CASSRAGCL.

This chain links TRBV5-1 with TRBJ2-5, with TRBD2 matching over 14 bases. The J call is uncertain, as TRBJ2-1 better fits the DNA end. CDR3 size: 16 residues. Germline CDR1 reads SGHRS; CDR2 reads YFSETQ. CDR3 sequence reads: CASSSSGTSGRYEQFF. The DNA for the CDR3 is TGCGCCAGCAGCTCTTCCGGGACTAGCGGGAGATATGAGCAGTTCTTC.

The chain couples TRBV2 to TRBJ2-3; D is uncertain. Looked up from germline, CDR1 is SNHLY and CDR2 is FYNNEI. V was cut by 3 bases and J by 6 bases, with 4 bases left in between. This CDR3 is built from 11 residues. The CDR3 nucleotides read TGTGCCAGCAGTGAGCAGGATACGCAGTATTTT. This sequence encodes CASSEQDTQYF.

The V gene is TRBV7-2, the J gene TRBJ2-3; D is possibly TRBD2 (5 bases). Per germline, CDR1 SGHTA and CDR2 FQGNSA. V was cut by 1 base and J by 0 bases, with 11 bases left in between. The CDR3 has 16 residues. The CDR3 protein is CASSLGRLRSTDTQYF. The DNA for the CDR3 is TGTGCCAGCAGCTTAGGACGACTACGTAGCACAGATACGCAGTATTTT.

The chain is built from TRBV29-1 and TRBJ2-5; weak D call: TRBD1 (7 bases). This CDR3 has 16 amino acids. Deletions cut 4 bases from V and 1 base from J, with 19 bases between. Looked up from germline, CDR1 is SQVTM and CDR2 is ANQGSEA. The CDR3 bases are TGCAGCGTTGGTGGGGGCAGGGGGGAAACCCAAGAGACCCAGTACTTC. Its translation: CSVGGGRGETQETQYF.

This chain connects TRBV7-2 to TRBJ2-7, with 8 bases that match TRBD2. This CDR3 is 15 amino acids long. V was clipped by 1 base and J by 7 bases; unmatched bases: 9. The germline gives CDR1 SGHTA, CDR2 FQGNSA. The CDR3 DNA follows: TGTGCCAGCAGCTTAGTCGGGGGGGGCTCGGGGGAGCAGTACTTC. This encodes CASSLVGGGSGEQYF.

This chain connects TRBV6-5 to TRBJ1-4; no clear D. Germline lookup yields CDR1 MNHEY and CDR2 SVGAGI. The ends were cut back, 2 bases at V and 7 bases at J, with 5 bases in the middle. The CDR3 length is 12 residues. CDR3 sequence reads: CASSYEGEKLFF. In DNA form, the CDR3 reads TGTGCCAGCAGTTACGAGGGTGAAAAACTGTTTTTT.

This clonotype was seen a few times. V and J are TRBV7-8 and TRBJ2-5; 13 bases line up with TRBD2. J lost 9 bases, V lost 5 bases, and 12 bases had no gene match. There are 16 residues in the CDR3. Germline values: CDR1 SGHVS, CDR2 FQNEAQ. CDR3 nucleotides: TGTGCCAGCAGCGCCGTACTAGCGGGGGGGGACGCGGCCCAGTACTTC. Amino acids: CASSAVLAGGDAAQYF.

The V call is TRBV6-1, the J call TRBJ2-5, with TRBD1 matching over 10 bases. The germline V gene encodes CDR1 MNHNS and CDR2 SASEGT. The V gene end was trimmed by 6 bases and the J gene end by 1 base; junction bases not matched to a gene: 5. This CDR3 has 15 residues. CDR3 coding DNA: TGTGCCAGCAGGCGACAGGGGGCAGGCCAAGAGACCCAGTACTTC. As protein: CASRRQGAGQETQYF.

The table lists this clonotype with a few counts. V is TRBV20-1 and J is TRBJ2-1, with a possible D match to TRBD1 (5 bases). The CDR3 runs 14 residues. V was shortened by 5 bases and J by 8 bases, with 19 bases between the two germline ends. The germline V gene encodes CDR1 DFQATT and CDR2 SNEGSKA (reference sequence). The CDR3 region is CSASSVFLGDEQFF. The DNA of the CDR3 is TGCAGTGCTTCCTCCGTGTTCCTAGGGGATGAGCAGTTCTTC.

This clonotype occurred a few times. CDR3 sequence reads: CASSLGQALSSEKLFF. CDR3 nucleotide sequence: TGTGCCAGCAGCTTGGGACAGGCCCTTAGTAGTGAAAAACTGTTTTTT. The rearrangement joins TRBV7-2 to TRBJ1-4, with 8 bases matching TRBD1. The length of the CDR3 is 16 residues. Looked up from germline, CDR1 is SGHTA and CDR2 is FQGNSA. After removal of 3 bases from V and 7 bases from J, the junction contained 10 bases not matched to a gene.

The chain recombines TRBV28 with TRBJ2-1; TRBD2 matches at 13 bases. This CDR3 has 17 amino acids. Unmatched junction bases numbered 7, after V lost 6 bases and J lost 2 bases. In germline, CDR1 is MDHEN, CDR2 SYDVKM. The CDR3 DNA sequence: TGTGCCAGCAGCCGAGGACTAGCGGGAGCGGCCTACAATGAGCAGTTCTTC. It yields the protein CASSRGLAGAAYNEQFF. Combining the CDR3 with reference TRBV28 and TRBJ2-1 gives the whole variable domain DVKVTQSSRYLVKRTGEKVFLECVQDMDHENMFWYRQDPGLGLRLIYFSYDVKMKEKGDIPEGYSVSREKKERFSLILESASTNQTSMYLCASSRGLAGAAYNEQFFGPGTRLTVL.

CDR3 loop: CASSLQGEGEAFF. The CDR3 DNA reads TGTGCCAGCAGCTTGCAGGGTGAGGGTGAAGCTTTCTTT. V gene TRBV7-2 combines with J gene TRBJ1-1, with a weak D call TRBD1 (5 bases). CDR3 size: 13 residues. Germline CDR1 is SGHTA and CDR2 is FQGNSA. Trimming removed 3 bases from V and 7 bases from J, with 12 bases in between.

The rearrangement links TRBV29-1 to TRBJ1-1, with 7 bases aligning to TRBD1. The germline V gene has CDR1 SQVTM and CDR2 ANQGSEA. J gave up 4 bases and V 7 bases, and 9 bases lay outside the gene matches. The CDR3 totals 13 residues. As DNA, the CDR3 is TGCAGCGGAGGACAGGCCGTGGGCACTGAAGCTTTCTTT. This codes for CSGGQAVGTEAFF.

Written as DNA, the CDR3 is TGTGCCTGGAGTGTCTACCCTTTGAGGGGGAACACTGAAGCTTTCTTT. Its protein product is CAWSVYPLRGNTEAFF. J is TRBJ1-1 and V is TRBV30, with D maybe TRBD1 (5 bases). V gave up 0 bases and J gave up 1 base, with 15 bases separating them. This CDR3 is built from 16 residues. Looked up from germline, CDR1 is GTSNPN and CDR2 is SVGIG (reference sequence).

CDR3 coding DNA: TGTGCCAGCAGCTTAATGTCATCAATCCAAGAGACCCAGTACTTC. This codes for CASSLMSSIQETQYF. This chain joins TRBV7-2 and TRBJ2-5; D gene uncertain. With 2 bases removed from V and 1 base from J, the gap between germline ends came to 11 bases. The CDR3 loop spans 15 amino acids. Germline CDR1 is SGHTA and CDR2 is FQGNSA.

V is TRBV19 and J is TRBJ2-7; D is possibly TRBD1 (6 bases). Germline loops: CDR1 LNHDA, CDR2 SQIVND (reference sequence). V was pared by 3 bases and J by 3 bases, with 12 bases between. This CDR3 is built from 14 residues. CDR3 coding DNA: TGTGCCAGTAGTATCCCGGACAGTTTCTACGAGCAGTACTTC. This translates into CASSIPDSFYEQYF.

This clonotype was counted at least ten times. The rearrangement joins TRBV29-1 to TRBJ2-7, with D possibly TRBD1 on 5 matching bases. The CDR3 totals 14 residues. The V and J ends lost 4 bases and 0 bases respectively, with 13 bases between them. The germline CDR1 and CDR2 sequences are SQVTM and ANQGSEA. The CDR3 coding sequence is TGCAGCGTTGGGTTATGGGGCGGCTCCTACGAGCAGTACTTC. Its protein product is CSVGLWGGSYEQYF.